The rows below give T cell receptor beta chains drawn from one sample of a study of T-cell memory formation after mild COVID-19. One entry per CDR3 protein results from TCRdb running MiXCR on the 5' RACE reads. The table includes some 130,000 distinct CDR3 sequences, approximately 16% detected once. Sequencing input: PBMCs or a T cell subset sorted from them (not recorded which). Receptor source: an adult woman who had mild COVID-19 (a few samples of this study predate the infection). Cell type and time point are not known. CDR3s include the opening cysteine and the closing phenylalanine or tryptophan. A D gene is named only where the DNA matches it firmly. The size of a clone is reported for some rows only, either as once, few or many, or as a class for expanded clones.

D gene	V gene	J gene	clone size	CDR3 protein	CDR3 DNA
NA	TRBV5-6	TRBJ2-7	few	CASSFPRQENEQYF	TGTGCCAGCAGCTTCCCCAGGCAAGAAAACGAGCAGTACTTC
TRBD1	TRBV18	TRBJ2-2	NA	CASSPRTGTNTGELFF	TGTGCCAGCTCACCTAGGACAGGGACGAACACCGGGGAGCTGTTTTTT
NA	TRBV4-1	TRBJ2-7	NA	CASSQGGPGRYEQYF	TGCGCCAGCAGCCAAGGGGGACCCGGTCGCTACGAGCAGTACTTC
NA	TRBV11-2	TRBJ2-3	NA	CASSLVTGASTDTQYF	TGTGCCAGCAGCTTAGTTACGGGGGCGAGCACAGATACGCAGTATTTT
TRBD1	TRBV15	TRBJ1-6	few	CATRDRRSYNSPLHF	TGTGCCACCAGGGACAGGCGGTCCTATAATTCACCCCTCCACTTT
TRBD1	TRBV29-1	TRBJ2-5	NA	CSVVGTGDVQETQYF	TGCAGCGTTGTTGGGACAGGGGACGTCCAAGAGACCCAGTACTTC
TRBD1	TRBV7-9	TRBJ2-1	NA	CASSLGQGNVDEQFF	TGTGCCAGCAGCCTAGGACAGGGGAACGTCGATGAGCAGTTCTTC
NA	TRBV24-1	TRBJ2-3	NA	CATSGSDFAADTQYF	TGTGCCACCAGTGGCTCAGACTTCGCAGCGGATACGCAGTATTTT
NA	TRBV11-2	TRBJ2-1	NA	CASSLEKGSYNEQFF	TGTGCCAGCAGCTTAGAGAAGGGGTCCTACAATGAGCAGTTCTTC
TRBD1	TRBV4-1	TRBJ1-1	NA	CASSLTGTGAINTEAFF	TGCGCCAGCAGCCTGACCGGGACAGGGGCTATCAACACTGAAGCTTTCTTT
NA	TRBV12-3/TRBV12-4	TRBJ2-5	few	CASSLDWKETQYF	TGTGCCAGCAGTTTAGACTGGAAGGAGACCCAGTACTTC
TRBD2	TRBV7-9	TRBJ2-5	few	CASSLAGNLETQYF	TGTGCCAGCAGCCTAGCGGGAAATCTGGAGACCCAGTACTTC
TRBD1	TRBV6-5	TRBJ1-2	few	CASRPQGQGKWDGYTF	TGTGCCAGCAGACCCCAGGGACAGGGAAAATGGGATGGCTACACCTTC
TRBD2	TRBV7-9	TRBJ2-1	NA	CASSPSGSLGNEQFF	TGTGCCAGCAGCCCTAGCGGGAGTCTGGGGAATGAGCAGTTCTTC
NA	TRBV5-5	TRBJ1-5	few	CASSRAAYQPQHF	TGTGCCAGCAGCCGGGCAGCTTATCAGCCCCAGCATTTT
NA	TRBV6-2/TRBV6-3	TRBJ2-7	few	CASSYQGGSRYEQYF	TGTGCCAGCAGTTACCAAGGAGGTAGTAGGTACGAGCAGTACTTC
NA	TRBV7-8	TRBJ2-2	many	CASSPPGRNKGELFF	TGTGCCAGCAGCCCACCGGGACGTAATAAGGGGGAGCTGTTTTTT
TRBD1	TRBV27	TRBJ2-2	NA	CASSLYGQVNTGELFF	TGTGCCAGCAGTTTATACGGACAGGTTAACACCGGGGAGCTGTTTTTT
TRBD2	TRBV12-3/TRBV12-4	TRBJ2-1	NA	CASSLYPGLAEYNEQFF	TGTGCCAGCAGTTTATACCCGGGACTAGCGGAATACAATGAGCAGTTCTTC
NA	TRBV27	TRBJ2-1	many	CASSFHNEQFF	TGTGCCAGCAGTTTCCACAATGAGCAGTTCTTC
TRBD1	TRBV10-2	TRBJ1-1	many	CASRDRGRRTEAFF	TGCGCCAGCAGGGACAGGGGGCGTAGGACTGAAGCTTTCTTT
NA	TRBV6-4	TRBJ1-1	NA	CASRGAPGPDTEAFF	TGTGCCAGCAGAGGCGCCCCGGGTCCGGACACTGAAGCTTTCTTT
TRBD1	TRBV12-3/TRBV12-4	TRBJ1-3	few	CASSSWTGVRTIYF	TGTGCCAGCAGCTCTTGGACAGGGGTGCGCACCATATATTTT
NA	TRBV5-6	TRBJ2-4	NA	CASSLNGGDQHYF	TGTGCCAGCAGCTTGAATGGAGGCGACCAGCATTACTTC
NA	TRBV10-3	TRBJ2-7	few	CAISAQGPSYEQYF	TGTGCCATCAGTGCCCAGGGGCCCTCCTACGAGCAGTACTTC
TRBD1	TRBV3-1	TRBJ1-1	NA	CASSSRQGTEAFF	TGTGCCAGCAGCTCTCGACAGGGGACTGAAGCTTTCTTT
TRBD2	TRBV2	TRBJ2-4	NA	CAISTSGGGIQYF	TGTGCCATTTCGACTAGCGGGGGGGGCATTCAGTACTTC
NA	TRBV5-6	TRBJ2-2	few	CASSSGRTGELFF	TGTGCCAGCAGCTCCGGACGGACCGGGGAGCTGTTTTTT
NA	TRBV20-1	TRBJ2-3	few	CSARVVGRSTDTQYF	TGCAGTGCTAGAGTTGTGGGCAGAAGCACAGATACGCAGTATTTT
NA	TRBV6-5	TRBJ2-5	many	CASSLAGEQETQYF	TGTGCCAGCAGCCTTGCAGGGGAGCAAGAGACCCAGTACTTC
NA	TRBV24-1	TRBJ2-5	NA	CATSDAEGQETQYF	TGTGCCACCAGTGACGCCGAGGGTCAAGAGACCCAGTACTTC
TRBD2	TRBV5-1	TRBJ2-3	few	CASSLAASGGAPTDTQYF	TGCGCCAGCAGCTTGGCGGCTAGCGGGGGGGCCCCCACAGATACGCAGTATTTT
NA	TRBV7-2	TRBJ1-6	few	CASSLKGYNSPLHF	TGTGCCAGCAGCTTAAAAGGGTATAATTCACCCCTCCACTTT
NA	TRBV7-2	TRBJ1-2	NA	CASSLESGGGYGYTF	TGTGCCAGCAGCTTAGAGTCCGGGGGCGGCTATGGCTACACCTTC
NA	TRBV5-1	TRBJ1-3	NA	CASSLYGRGSQNSGNTIYF	TGCGCCAGCAGCTTGTACGGCAGGGGATCCCAAAACTCTGGAAACACCATATATTTT
TRBD2	TRBV6-2/TRBV6-3	TRBJ2-1	many	CASQRTSGGHHEQFF	TGTGCCAGCCAAAGGACTAGCGGGGGGCATCATGAGCAGTTCTTC
NA	TRBV27	TRBJ2-2	few	CASSLPAGELFF	TGTGCCAGCAGTCTACCAGCCGGGGAGCTGTTTTTT
TRBD1	TRBV7-9	TRBJ2-5	NA	CASSLVAGQGRETQYF	TGTGCCAGCAGCTTAGTCGCAGGACAGGGAAGAGAGACCCAGTACTTC
NA	TRBV7-6	TRBJ2-6	NA	CAIQGSPGANVLTF	TGTGCCATCCAGGGCTCCCCTGGGGCCAACGTCCTGACTTTC
NA	TRBV10-3	TRBJ2-1	NA	CAISGIAGGGRGNEQFF	TGTGCCATCAGTGGGATAGCAGGGGGCGGGAGGGGCAATGAGCAGTTCTTC
NA	TRBV9	TRBJ2-5	few	CASSVGLAQETQYF	TGTGCCAGCAGCGTAGGACTGGCGCAAGAGACCCAGTACTTC
NA	TRBV29-1	TRBJ1-1	few	CSVGVGGLEAFF	TGCAGCGTTGGGGTCGGAGGCCTAGAAGCTTTCTTT
TRBD2	TRBV7-2	TRBJ2-1	few	CASSLDLIVGLASQFF	TGTGCCAGCAGCTTAGACTTAATCGTGGGACTAGCTTCTCAGTTCTTC
TRBD2	TRBV20-1	TRBJ2-3	few	CSARPQPGGDTQYF	TGCAGTGCTAGACCCCAGCCGGGGGGAGATACGCAGTATTTT
NA	TRBV30	TRBJ2-3	few	CAWSYLGISTDTQYF	TGTGCCTGGAGTTATTTGGGAATTAGCACAGATACGCAGTATTTT
NA	TRBV11-2	TRBJ2-4	NA	CASSFTGTIAKNIQYF	TGTGCCAGCAGCTTTACCGGGACAATAGCCAAAAACATTCAGTACTTC
NA	TRBV7-9	TRBJ2-7	NA	CASSLVTYEQYF	TGTGCCAGCAGCTTAGTCACCTACGAGCAGTACTTC